This T cell receptor (beta chain) was recovered during a study of T cells after yellow fever vaccination. TCRdb reprocessed the 5' RACE reads via MiXCR and lists one record per CDR3 protein. This sample has some 200,000 distinct CDR3 sequences, with approximately 3.3% found just once. The specimen was CD4+ T cells sorted from PBMCs, collected 10 days after the yellow fever booster vaccination. The receptor was derived from a man younger than 35 who received the YFV17D yellow fever vaccine.

CDR3 sequence reads: CSVGGPRDTQYF. The CDR3 region has the DNA TGCAGCGTTGGGGGGCCTCGGGATACGCAGTATTTT. The V gene is TRBV29-1, the J gene TRBJ2-3, with D tentatively TRBD1 (6 bases). Germline CDR1 is SQVTM and CDR2 is ANQGSEA. CDR3 length: 12 residues. V lost 4 bases and J 6 bases, leaving 11 bases between the germline ends.